This paragraph reports one TCR beta chain. Its antigen is still unknown. Germline-derived CDR1 and CDR2 are SGHVS and FQNEAQ. V shed 5 bases and J 2 bases; nucleotides not matched to a gene: 14. CDR3 length: 17 residues. This sample is drawn from a study of OX40 agonist ivuxolimab in advanced cancers. Study-level information: Earlier anti-PD-1, anti-PD-L1 or anti-CTLA-4 therapy was permitted; roughly 37% had received some.

Findings and limits, study-wide: On average, a greater number of expanded clones characterised CD8+ T cells relative to CD4+.

Sequencing was performed with immunoSEQ multiplex PCR; in TCRdb, only in-frame clones are kept and a portion is missing. Of about 68,000 clones listed, more than 75% are singletons. The sequence was obtained from an adult with an advanced solid tumor such as melanoma, head and neck, liver or kidney cancer. This chain uses TRBV7-8 with TRBJ2-5; 7 nucleotides align to TRBD2. The sample here was CD4+ or CD8+ T cells sorted from blood, taken in a trial of the OX40 agonist ivuxolimab. The DNA of the CDR3 is TGTGCCAGCAGCATCATTTGGGTAGCGGGTGGACAAGAGACCCAGTACTTC. Amino acid sequence: CASSIIWVAGGQETQYF.